This is a list of T cell receptor beta chains from one sample in a study of T-cell memory formation after mild COVID-19. MiXCR, run by TCRdb on the 5' RACE reads, gives a single entry per CDR3 protein. The table shows some 200,000 distinct CDR3 sequences, with around 9.1% occurring only once. Material: PBMCs or a T cell subset sorted from them (not recorded which). These receptors were taken from a man in his late teens or twenties who had mild COVID-19 (a few samples of this study predate the infection). Cell type and time point are not known. CDR3s include the opening cysteine and the closing phenylalanine or tryptophan. Fields, in order: clone size, J gene, V gene, CDR3 length, D gene, CDR3 DNA, CDR3 protein. The D gene is left open where the match is weak. Expanded clones get a size class; other rows say once, few or many, or leave the size out.

few	TRBJ2-3	TRBV4-3	16	TRBD1	TGCGCCAGCAGCCAAGAGACCCGACAGGGAACAGATACGCAGTATTTT	CASSQETRQGTDTQYF
-	TRBJ2-2	TRBV12-3/TRBV12-4	15	-	TGTGCCAGCAGGACCCGACAGGCTGGGACCGGGGAGCTGTTTTTT	CASRTRQAGTGELFF
-	TRBJ2-3	TRBV19	14	-	TGTGCCAGTAGTATTGGTTTCTCCACAGATACGCAGTATTTT	CASSIGFSTDTQYF
few	TRBJ2-2	TRBV7-2	16	TRBD2	TGTGCCAGCAGCTCAAGGACTAGCCCGAACACCGGGGAGCTGTTTTTT	CASSSRTSPNTGELFF
many	TRBJ2-2	TRBV4-3	18	-	TGCGCCAGCAGCCAAGAGGGCCCGGGAAGGGCTAACACCGGGGAGCTGTTTTTT	CASSQEGPGRANTGELFF
-	TRBJ2-3	TRBV7-2	16	TRBD2	TGTGCCAGCACCGACCGCTCGGGGGGGTCAGTAGATACGCAGTATTTT	CASTDRSGGSVDTQYF
few	TRBJ2-3	TRBV29-1	13	-	TGCAGCGTGATTCCCCTTGCATGGGGTACGCAGTATTTT	CSVIPLAWGTQYF
-	TRBJ1-2	TRBV7-9	14	-	TGTGCCAGCAGTCGGACGGACCATAACTATGGCTACACCTTC	CASSRTDHNYGYTF
-	TRBJ2-5	TRBV5-8	15	-	TGTGCCAGCAGCTCGAAGGTTGGAGGGGTGGAGACCCAGTACTTC	CASSSKVGGVETQYF
many	TRBJ1-3	TRBV7-2	15	-	TGTGCCAGCACCCTGGACAGCTTTTCTGGAAACACCATATATTTT	CASTLDSFSGNTIYF
few	TRBJ2-3	TRBV5-1	18	TRBD2	TGCGCCAGCAGCCATCTTGGCAGCGGGGGGGCTATCGCAGATACGCAGTATTTT	CASSHLGSGGAIADTQYF
few	TRBJ2-3	TRBV13	13	-	TGTGCCAGCAGCACTGGCCGGCCGGGAACGCAGTATTTT	CASSTGRPGTQYF
-	TRBJ1-1	TRBV10-3	14	-	TGTGCCATCCGTTTAACTCTAGGGGACACTGAAGCTTTCTTT	CAIRLTLGDTEAFF
-	TRBJ1-1	TRBV20-1	13	TRBD1	TGCAGTGCCACAGGGGGGCCGCGCACTGAAGCTTTCTTT	CSATGGPRTEAFF
-	TRBJ2-7	TRBV2	16	TRBD1	TGTGCCAGCAGTGTCCTTCCGGGACAGGGCGCCTACGAGCAGTACTTC	CASSVLPGQGAYEQYF
few	TRBJ2-1	TRBV7-2	15	-	TGTGCCAGCAGCTCTTTCGGGAGCTCCTACAATGAGCAGTTCTTC	CASSSFGSSYNEQFF
many	TRBJ2-3	TRBV12-3/TRBV12-4	12	-	TGTGCCAGCAGGCCAAGCACAGATACGCAGTATTTT	CASRPSTDTQYF
many	TRBJ1-1	TRBV5-1	13	-	TGCGCCAGCAGCTCCATGGGTTACACTGAAGCTTTCTTT	CASSSMGYTEAFF
many	TRBJ2-5	TRBV15	14	-	TGTGCCACCAGCAGGGGACTGAGTCAAGAGACCCAGTACTTC	CATSRGLSQETQYF
few	TRBJ2-5	TRBV6-1	14	TRBD2	TGTGCCAGCAGTGAGCGGGGGGGCCAAGAGACCCAGTACTTC	CASSERGGQETQYF
once	TRBJ2-7	TRBV3-1	14	-	TGTGCCAGCAGTCCTACTACAGGGATCTACGAGCAGTACTTC	CASSPTTGIYEQYF
-	TRBJ2-5	TRBV5-8	15	-	TGTGCCAGCAGCAGAGATCCAGCGGGCCAAGAGACCCAGTACTTC	CASSRDPAGQETQYF
-	TRBJ1-1	TRBV12-3/TRBV12-4	15	TRBD1	TGTGCCACCACCCAAACAGGGGGTACAGGCACTGAAGCTTTCTTT	CATTQTGGTGTEAFF
-	TRBJ2-1	TRBV18	14	-	TGTGCCAGCTCACCACCTGAGGGGTACAATGAGCAGTTCTTC	CASSPPEGYNEQFF
-	TRBJ1-3	TRBV9	13	-	TGTGCCAGCAGCGTTATCTCTGGAAACACCATATATTTT	CASSVISGNTIYF
-	TRBJ1-1	TRBV7-9	16	-	TGTGCCAGCAGCTTCCTCTACCAATCGGAGAACACTGAAGCTTTCTTT	CASSFLYQSENTEAFF
few	TRBJ1-6	TRBV4-1	14	-	TGCGCCAGCAGCCAAGATCTAGGGAATTCACCCCTCCACTTT	CASSQDLGNSPLHF
few	TRBJ2-3	TRBV5-1	17	-	TGCGCCAGCAGCTTGCCGGAGGGTAGCGGAGGCACAGATACGCAGTATTTT	CASSLPEGSGGTDTQYF
few	TRBJ1-2	TRBV29-1	13	TRBD1	TGCAGCGTTGGGGTGGGGACAGCCTATGGCTACACCTTC	CSVGVGTAYGYTF
few	TRBJ1-2	TRBV11-2	15	-	TGTGCCAGCAGCTTGCTAGGCAGGGGAGTCTATGGCTACACCTTC	CASSLLGRGVYGYTF
few	TRBJ1-2	TRBV7-2	14	-	TGTGCCAGCAGCTTAGCGTACACTAACTATGGCTACACCTTC	CASSLAYTNYGYTF
many	TRBJ2-7	TRBV12-5	9	-	TGTGCTAGTGGTTTGGTACCCAACTTC	CASGLVPNF
few	TRBJ1-3	TRBV10-3	16	TRBD1	TGTGCCATCCGGAAAACAGGGGACAGCTCTGGAAACACCATATATTTT	CAIRKTGDSSGNTIYF
few	TRBJ2-7	TRBV23-1	22	-	TGCGCCAGCAGTCAACCCCAGGTGGAAGACTACCAAAGCCGCACCGGTGGTTACGAGCAGTACTTC	CASSQPQVEDYQSRTGGYEQYF
-	TRBJ2-2	TRBV30	16	TRBD1	TGTGCCTGGAGTGTAATTGGACAGGGCAACACCGGGGAGCTGTTTTTT	CAWSVIGQGNTGELFF
few	TRBJ2-3	TRBV10-3	15	TRBD1	TGTGCCATCAGCGACGACAGGGGAGCGCCAGATACGCAGTATTTT	CAISDDRGAPDTQYF
-	TRBJ2-3	TRBV18	15	-	TGTGCCAGCTCACCTCGACAGGTTAGAGGAGATACGCAGTATTTT	CASSPRQVRGDTQYF
-	TRBJ1-6	TRBV4-3	15	TRBD1	TGCGCCAGCAGCCCAGGGGGGTTTAGTAATTCACCCCTCCACTTT	CASSPGGFSNSPLHF
few	TRBJ2-1	TRBV3-1	13	-	TGTGCCAGCAGCCAGGACCCTTCGAGGGAGCAGTTCTTC	CASSQDPSREQFF
-	TRBJ2-3	TRBV5-1	13	-	TGCGCCAGCACGGACCAGAGCACAGATACGCAGTATTTT	CASTDQSTDTQYF
-	TRBJ2-1	TRBV20-1	17	TRBD2	TGCAGTGCTAGTGCCGCCGGGACTAGCGGGGGGGCGCTTGAGCAGTTCTTC	CSASAAGTSGGALEQFF
-	TRBJ1-1	TRBV6-2/TRBV6-3	13	-	TGTGCCAGCAGTTATATCGCGAACACTGAAGCTTTCTTT	CASSYIANTEAFF
-	TRBJ2-1	TRBV12-3/TRBV12-4	15	TRBD2	TGTGCCAGCAGTTTTATTGAGCGGGGGGACAATGAGCAGTTCTTC	CASSFIERGDNEQFF
few	TRBJ2-5	TRBV12-3/TRBV12-4	14	TRBD2	TGTGCCAGCAGACCGAACGGGGGGGTAGAGACCCAGTACTTC	CASRPNGGVETQYF
few	TRBJ2-5	TRBV18	14	TRBD1	TGTGCCAGCTCACCAAGGGGACAGCAAGAGACCCAGTACTTC	CASSPRGQQETQYF
few	TRBJ2-1	TRBV20-1	15	TRBD2	TGCAGTGCTCCCAGGGACCTAGCGGGGTACAATGAGCAGTTCTTC	CSAPRDLAGYNEQFF
-	TRBJ1-5	TRBV19	15	-	TGTGCCAGTAGTATAGATCACACCCTCAAGCAGCCCCAGCATTTT	CASSIDHTLKQPQHF
medium-sized	TRBJ2-1	TRBV6-5	15	TRBD2	TGTGCCAGCAGTTACAGGGCTAGCGGGGGGGCAAGGCAGTTCTTC	CASSYRASGGARQFF
few	TRBJ1-1	TRBV18	14	TRBD1	TGTGCCAGCTCACCAATGGACAGGGTCGGGGTAGCTTTCTTT	CASSPMDRVGVAFF
-	TRBJ2-5	TRBV5-1	14	-	TGCGCCAGCAGCGGGGGACACTGGGGGGAGACCCAGTACTTC	CASSGGHWGETQYF
many	TRBJ2-7	TRBV30	15	-	TGTGCCTGGAGCAGAGGAGGGGCCGGATCCTACGAGCAGTACTTC	CAWSRGGAGSYEQYF
-	TRBJ1-2	TRBV6-5	18	TRBD1	TGTGCCAGCAGTACCGATCCCCCCCAGGGGGAACTTCGGTATGGCTACACCTTC	CASSTDPPQGELRYGYTF
few	TRBJ1-6	TRBV6-5	14	-	TGTGCCAGCAGTTATCAGGGGAGAAATTCACCCCTCCACTTT	CASSYQGRNSPLHF